This is a list of T cell receptor beta chains from one sample in a study of metastatic and nonmetastatic thyroid tumors. TCRdb reanalyzed the PCR reads via MiXCR. The repertoire holds 30,000 to 35,000 clones, with about 21% as singletons. Input material: blood. The receptors come from a female donor with papillary thyroid cancer or a benign thyroid nodule (not recorded which). Some clones in this sample may be carry-over from other donors' samples. Each CDR3 is given with its conserved first and last residue.

V	CDR3
TRBV12-3/TRBV12-4	CASGEDRGNEQYF
TRBV28	CASSGTGPYNSPLHF
TRBV9	CASSEYGGANTGELFF
TRBV5-1	CASSLGLNELASTDTQYF
TRBV7-2	CASSLAPVDTQYF
TRBV5-4	CASSLEGRVFNEQFF
TRBV6-2/TRBV6-3	CASSPGPGGEGDEQFF
TRBV12-3/TRBV12-4	CASSFPGNTEAFF
TRBV29-1	CSVEDRGNYGYTF
TRBV20-1	CSADTSGGPRGETQYF
TRBV12-5	CASALSGRDSNQPQHF
TRBV29-1	CSVGGPGSGNTIYF
TRBV27	CASSPLAGGPYEQYF
TRBV6-1	CASSEAGDGYTF